The 14 T cell receptor beta chains in this list originate from one sample, sequenced in a study of shared clonotypes between healthy human individuals (dated by TCRdb to 2020 to 2021). Libraries were prepared through the immunoSEQ multiplex PCR assay. TCRdb took over this immuneACCESS table, retaining in-frame rearrangements with V and J assigned. Such tables are incomplete; in checked studies, under half of the missing clones stem from an unresolved V gene, and the remainder is unexplained. The sample has roughly 1 million clones on record, approximately 76% of them singletons. Of the sample, roughly 1.4% falls within the top ten clones. Sequencing used memory CD4+ T cells sorted from blood. The cell subset or site label corresponds to: CD45RA-negative fraction. Receptors were obtained from a man younger than 30 in good health.

This rearrangement joins TRBV4-2 to TRBJ2-7, with TRBD2 matching 10 bases. Germline CDR1 reads LGHNA; CDR2 reads YNFKEQ. V was clipped by 3 bases and J by 3 bases; unmatched bases: 14. The CDR3 has 18 residues. CDR3 sequence (DNA): TGTGCCAGCAGCCAGATAAAGAGTCCGGGACTAGCGAGCTACGAGCAGTACTTC. Its translation: CASSQIKSPGLASYEQYF.

This rearrangement joins TRBV6-1 to TRBJ1-4; D unclear. Trimming removed 2 bases at V and 8 bases at J, with 12 bases between. The CDR3 consists of 14 residues. From germline, CDR1 is MNHNS and CDR2 SASEGT. CDR3 sequence reads: CASSETGGREKLFF. In nucleotides, the CDR3 is TGTGCCAGCAGTGAAACTGGTGGCAGGGAAAAACTGTTTTTT.

The J gene is TRBJ2-1, the V gene TRBV28; weak D call: TRBD2 (5 bases). This CDR3 is 12 amino acids long. Germline lookup yields CDR1 MDHEN and CDR2 SYDVKM. V gave up 3 bases and J gave up 9 bases, with 9 bases separating them. The CDR3 DNA reads TGTGCCAGCAGTTTGTCTAGCACTGAGCAGTTCTTC. Protein product: CASSLSSTEQFF.

CDR3 in amino acids: CSARREPTQYF. In DNA form, the CDR3 reads TGCAGTGCTAGGCGTGAGCCGACGCAGTATTTT. The chain is built from TRBV20-1 and TRBJ2-3; D remains unclear. This CDR3 has 11 residues. Trimming took 3 bases from V and 9 from J, leaving 10 bases between them. In germline, CDR1 is DFQATT, CDR2 SNEGSKA (reference sequence).

A word on this clone: This may be a read error: a much more frequent sequence differs by one nucleotide. The chain carries TRBV5-1 and TRBJ2-2, with a possible D match to TRBD1 (5 bases). V lost 0 bases and J 0 bases, leaving 6 bases between the germline ends. Germline V gene sequence: CDR1 SGHRS, CDR2 YFSETQ. The CDR3 is 15 amino acids. In DNA, the CDR3 is TGCGCCAGCAGCTTGGGACAGACGAACACCGGGGAGCTGTTTTTT. Amino acids: CASSLGQTNTGELFF.

This clone occurred once. The chain employs TRBV18 and TRBJ2-5; D is undetermined. This CDR3 is built from 14 residues. Germline V gene data show CDR1 as KGHSH and CDR2 as LQKENI. With 3 bases removed from V and 4 bases from J, the gap between germline ends came to 12 bases. The CDR3 DNA reads as TGTGCCAGCTCACCCCTCGGTCAGACAGAGACCCAGTACTTC. It encodes CASSPLGQTETQYF.

The rearrangement links TRBV11-2 to TRBJ2-1, with 9 bases that match TRBD1. The trim removed 4 bases at V and 3 bases at J, leaving 4 bases unmatched. The CDR3 length is 15 residues. The germline V gene encodes CDR1 SGHAT and CDR2 FQNNGV. The CDR3 region has the DNA TGTGCCAGCAGCTACTTGACAGGGGGCTACAATGAGCAGTTCTTC. Protein sequence: CASSYLTGGYNEQFF.

The chain has TRBV4-1 and TRBJ1-5; weak D call: TRBD1 (6 bases). Germline V lookup: CDR1 MGHRA, CDR2 YSYEKL. V shed 0 bases and J shed 4 bases, with 13 bases lying between them. The CDR3 sequence is 16 residues long. CDR3 region: CASSQELGGANQPQHF. The CDR3 bases are TGCGCCAGCAGCCAAGAATTGGGGGGCGCAAATCAGCCCCAGCATTTT.

The chain uses TRBV18 and TRBJ2-7; unclear D gene. V lost 0 bases to trimming and J lost 2 bases, with 11 bases between them. Per germline, CDR1 KGHSH and CDR2 LQKENI. The CDR3 loop spans 15 amino acids. CDR3 coding DNA: TGTGCCAGCTCACCACCGGGCCTAGGAACCTACGAGCAGTACTTC. Translation: CASSPPGLGTYEQYF.

The CDR3 is CASSWGQDSPLHF. In DNA form, the CDR3 reads TGTGCCAGCAGCTGGGGACAGGACTCACCCCTCCACTTT. V and J are TRBV5-6 and TRBJ1-6; 8 nucleotides align to TRBD1. The germline gives CDR1 SGHDT, CDR2 YYEEEE. V trimming: 3 bases; J trimming: 10 bases; junction bases outside the gene matches: 3. The CDR3 consists of 13 residues.

This sequence joins TRBV15 and TRBJ2-7; D perhaps matches TRBD2 (7 bases). This CDR3 is 14 amino acids long. V gave up 5 bases and J gave up 0 bases, with 11 bases separating them. Germline V gives CDR1 LNHNV, CDR2 YYDKDF (reference sequence). The CDR3 DNA reads TGTGCCACCAGCGGGGGGGGGCCCTCCTACGAGCAGTACTTC. This encodes CATSGGGPSYEQYF.

This clone has just one count. The sample has other DNA sequences that encode this CDR3 too. As DNA, the CDR3 is TGCGCCAGCAGCCAAGGACTAGCGGGGAGCACAGATACGCAGTATTTT. Translated, it gives CASSQGLAGSTDTQYF. The rearrangement links TRBV4-1 to TRBJ2-3, with TRBD2 identical over 11 bases. The CDR3 consists of 16 residues. The V and J ends lost 1 base and 0 bases, in that order; junction bases with no gene match: 0. Germline CDR1 MGHRA, CDR2 YSYEKL.

This chain connects TRBV9 to TRBJ2-1; the D gene is possibly TRBD1 (5 bases). Trimming removed 5 bases at V and 8 bases at J, with 20 bases between. The germline V gene encodes CDR1 SGDLS and CDR2 YYNGEE. The CDR3 is made up of 15 amino acids. DNA for the CDR3: TGTGCCAGCAGTCCCGTGGGGCGAGGTTACGATGAGCAGTTCTTC. Translated: CASSPVGRGYDEQFF.

The chain recombines TRBV7-2 with TRBJ1-5, with unresolved D. CDR1 SGHTA and CDR2 FQGNSA come from the germline V gene. CDR3 size: 13 residues. V lost 2 bases to trimming and J lost 7 bases, with 9 bases between them. The CDR3 sequence: CASSLSGGQPQHF. The CDR3 DNA sequence: TGTGCCAGCAGCTTAAGCGGCGGGCAGCCCCAGCATTTT.